This T cell receptor (beta chain) is drawn from a study of T cell responses to AZD1222 COVID-19 vaccine. About the research overall: Pooled together were second doses at about 4 or about 12 weeks. Study outcomes and limitations: Baseline seropositives among AZD1222 recipients totaled only five to seven.

About this clone itself: Its antigen is currently unknown.

Only in-frame clones appear in the TCRdb table, and some are missing; sequencing was by immunoSEQ multiplex PCR. Here the sample spans more than 140,000 clones, under 95% being singletons. The receptor was derived from an adult in good health. The sequencing used peripheral blood, collected on day 0 of AZD1222 vaccination.

CDR3 in DNA: TGTGCCAGCACCCCGGGACAGGCCACCTACGAGCAGTACTTC. Amino acids: CASTPGQATYEQYF. The chain links TRBV28 to TRBJ2-7; 8 bases match TRBD1. The CDR3 runs to 14 residues. J was trimmed by 2 bases and V by 7 bases; bases with no gene match: 7. CDR1 is MDHEN and CDR2 is SYDVKM in the germline V gene.